These 12 T cell receptor beta chains share one sample of origin, sequenced in a study of T cell responses to AZD1222 COVID-19 vaccine. Clones were read by immunoSEQ multiplex PCR, and TCRdb kept only the in-frame ones, dropping some. The data contain around 76,000 clones, roughly 85% of them singletons. The sample was peripheral blood, taken on day 0 of AZD1222 vaccination. The receptors were gathered from an adult in good health.

The chain has TRBV28 and TRBJ1-5; D gene ambiguous. The V gene lost 2 bases and the J gene lost 6 bases, with 8 bases spanning the gap. Germline V gives CDR1 MDHEN, CDR2 SYDVKM. The CDR3 covers 13 residues. CDR3 in DNA: TGTGCCAGCAGTTTAATAGTCGCTCAGCCCCAGCATTTT. It translates to CASSLIVAQPQHF.

V usage is TRBV5-6 and J usage is TRBJ2-7; D is unresolved. The germline V gene has CDR1 SGHDT and CDR2 YYEEEE. The CDR3 contains 14 residues. V lost 4 bases and J lost 0, with 11 bases in between. The DNA for the CDR3 is TGTGCCAGCAGCGCCTCCCCCGGCTCCTACGAGCAGTACTTC. Protein sequence: CASSASPGSYEQYF.

The chain recombines TRBV12-5 with TRBJ2-5; no definite D call. The CDR3 is 10 residues long. V lost 6 bases to trimming and J lost 5 bases, with 4 bases between them. CDR1 is LGHNT, CDR2 FRNRAP, per germline. The CDR3 reads CASGGETQYF. The CDR3 DNA follows: TGTGCTAGTGGGGGGGAGACCCAGTACTTC.

The chain has TRBV7-2 and TRBJ2-1; D ambiguous. Germline CDR1 reads SGHTA; CDR2 reads FQGNSA. The CDR3 sequence is 13 residues long. Trimming left V 5 bases short and J 6 bases short, with 11 bases between. This chain's CDR3 is CASSPLGPNEQFF. Here the CDR3 DNA reads TGTGCCAGCAGCCCCCTAGGCCCCAATGAGCAGTTCTTC.

The chain joins TRBV6-5 to TRBJ1-2; 7 bases fit TRBD1. The CDR3 length is 16 residues. Trimming removed 0 bases from V and 8 bases from J; junction bases left unmatched: 12. The V gene's germline CDR1 is MNHEY and CDR2 SVGAGI. In nucleotides, the CDR3 is TGTGCCAGCAGTTACTCGGGGGGAACAGGGGATTTAGGCTACACCTTC. This codes for CASSYSGGTGDLGYTF.

V is TRBV5-4 and J is TRBJ2-7; TRBD2 might be the D (6 bases). The V gene lost 2 bases and the J gene lost 0 bases, with 9 bases spanning the gap. The germline V gene has CDR1 SGHNT and CDR2 YYREEE (reference sequence). The CDR3 contains 14 residues. The CDR3 nucleotides read TGTGCCAGCAGCTTTTCGGAGGGCTCCTACGAGCAGTACTTC. Residues: CASSFSEGSYEQYF.

The V and J genes are TRBV7-2 and TRBJ2-7, with 8 bases fitting TRBD2. The CDR3 totals 13 residues. The J segment lost 3 bases and the V segment lost 7 bases, leaving 5 bases of the junction unmatched. Germline values: CDR1 SGHTA, CDR2 FQGNSA. DNA for the CDR3: TGTGCCAGCACCCCGGGGGGGGGCTACGAGCAGTACTTC. This codes for CASTPGGGYEQYF. The full variable domain, with the rest looked up from reference TRBV7-2 and TRBJ2-7, is GAGVSQSPSNKVTEKGKDVELRCDPISGHTALYWYRQSLGQGLEFLIYFQGNSAPDKSGLPSDRFSAERTGGSVSTLTIQRTQQEDSAVYLCASTPGGGYEQYFGPGTRLTVT.

With respect to this clone: Compared with germline, one end of the junction differs, possibly owing to a read error. This chain uses TRBV10-3 with TRBJ2-3, with TRBD1 matching 7 bases. The CDR3 is made up of 13 amino acids. Germline CDR1 reads ENHRY; CDR2 reads SYGVKD. For the CDR3, the DNA is TGTGCCATCAATGAGGGGGCGGCAGATACGCAGTATTTT. This translates into CAINEGAADTQYF.

This clone has just one count. The V and J genes are TRBV29-1 and TRBJ2-3; D is tentatively TRBD1 or TRBD2 (5 bases each). V was cut by 1 base and J by 9 bases, with 11 bases left in between. Germline V gene sequence: CDR1 SQVTM, CDR2 ANQGSEA. This CDR3 has 12 amino acids. This chain's CDR3 is CSVEGGTPTQYF. CDR3 sequence (DNA): TGCAGCGTTGAAGGGGGGACGCCCACGCAGTATTTT.

V usage is TRBV4-3 and J usage is TRBJ1-1; the match to TRBD1 covers 9 bases. Germline assignment: CDR1 LGHNA and CDR2 YSLEER. J gave up 8 bases and V 0 bases, and 4 bases lay outside the gene matches. The CDR3 consists of 14 residues. Here the CDR3 reads CASSQDDRGIEAFF. The DNA for the CDR3 is TGCGCCAGCAGCCAAGATGACAGGGGGATAGAAGCTTTCTTT.

The rearrangement links TRBV27 to TRBJ1-3, with TRBD1 identical over 7 bases. Germline CDR1 reads MNHEY; CDR2 reads SMNVEV (reference sequence). This CDR3 has 14 amino acids. V was pared by 7 bases and J by 4 bases, with 7 bases of the junction left unmatched. In DNA form, the CDR3 reads TGTGCCAGCATGACAGGGTTGGGAGGAAACACCATATATTTT. The encoded protein is CASMTGLGGNTIYF.

This sequence joins TRBV13 and TRBJ1-2, with D possibly being TRBD1 (5 bases). Trimming took off 7 bases at V and 4 bases at J, with 19 bases between the two ends. Germline CDR1 PRHDT, CDR2 FYEKMQ (reference sequence). The CDR3 is 15 amino acids. The CDR3 spells CASTTGGTSGYGYTF. The CDR3 DNA follows: TGTGCCAGCACCACTGGCGGGACCTCCGGCTATGGCTACACCTTC.